Given below is one T cell receptor (beta chain) in context. The antigen is not known. This record comes from a study of hypomethylating agent response in myelodysplastic syndrome. Findings and caveats of the study: Possible novel MDS antigen recognition by shared GLIPH2 clusters needs experimental validation.

TCRdb's copy holds only in-frame clones and misses some; the assay was immunoSEQ multiplex PCR. The sample lists a few thousand clones; 82% were seen once. This clonotype originated in a human donor with myelodysplastic syndrome. The sequences come from bone marrow, collected before or after starting hypomethylating agent treatment for myelodysplastic syndrome (not recorded which).

The CDR3 sequence: CASSEGQAYEQYF. CDR3 coding DNA: TGTGCCAGCAGCGAGGGACAGGCGTACGAGCAGTACTTC. V is TRBV7-8 and J is TRBJ2-5, with 8 bases matching TRBD1. The J call could be wrong; TRBJ2-7 is a better fit for the DNA end. The CDR3 extends over 13 amino acids. Germline V CDR1 and CDR2: SGHVS, FQNEAQ.